A single sample is the source of the 9 T cell receptor beta chains below, sequenced in a study of early T cells in non-severe SARS-CoV-2 infection. TCRdb analysed the 5' RACE reads with MiXCR anew, one entry per CDR3 protein. The table has approximately 80,000 distinct CDR3 sequences, 10% to 15% seen once. The sequencing sample was made of whole blood. Every receptor here comes from an adult who was a healthcare worker with PCR-confirmed SARS-CoV-2 infection or an uninfected control (not recorded which).

This clonotype appeared a few times. This chain joins TRBV5-5 and TRBJ2-7; no clear D gene. The germline CDR1 and CDR2 sequences are SGHKS and YYEKEE (reference sequence). V was shortened by 0 bases and J by 2 bases, with 6 bases between the two germline ends. The CDR3 is 13 amino acids. DNA of the CDR3: TGTGCCAGCAGCTTGGAACAGACCTACGAGCAGTACTTC. Amino acids: CASSLEQTYEQYF.

The rearrangement links TRBV29-1 to TRBJ2-3, with 10 bases fitting TRBD2. Looked up from germline, CDR1 is SQVTM and CDR2 is ANQGSEA. The trim removed 2 bases at V and 4 bases at J, leaving 6 bases unmatched. The CDR3 is 15 amino acids. The CDR3 DNA follows: TGCAGCGTTGAACGCCTAGCGGGAGTGGCAGATACGCAGTATTTT. Translated: CSVERLAGVADTQYF.

About this clonotype: The missing conserved phenylalanine or tryptophan at the end of this CDR3 makes a read error likely. This chain connects TRBV14 to TRBJ2-1; perhaps TRBD1 as D (6 bases). Trimming shortened V by 3 bases and J by 0 bases, and 9 bases separated the two germline ends. The CDR3 sequence is 15 residues long. CDR1 is SGHDN and CDR2 is FVKESK in the germline V gene. The CDR3 nucleotides are TGTGCCAGCAGCCAGCTACAGGGCTCCTACAATGAGCAGTTCCTC. Residues: CASSQLQGSYNEQFL.

The rearrangement links TRBV27 to TRBJ2-3; D is undetermined. The germline gives CDR1 MNHEY, CDR2 SMNVEV (reference sequence). The CDR3 totals 12 residues. Deletions cut 4 bases from V and 5 bases from J, with 7 bases between. The CDR3 is CASSSLRDTQYF. CDR3 DNA sequence: TGTGCCAGCAGTTCCCTAAGAGATACGCAGTATTTT.

This clonotype has a count of ten or more. The genes are TRBV5-1 and TRBJ2-2, with D possibly matching TRBD2 (6 bases). CDR3 size: 17 residues. CDR1 is SGHRS and CDR2 is YFSETQ in the germline V gene. Deletions cut 4 bases from V and 0 bases from J, with 16 bases between. The CDR3 DNA follows: TGCGCCAGCAGCAGTGGCAGGACGGGGGCGAACACCGGGGAGCTGTTTTTT. Protein sequence: CASSSGRTGANTGELFF. The full variable domain, completed using reference TRBV5-1 and TRBJ2-2, is KAGVTQTPRYLIKTRGQQVTLSCSPISGHRSVSWYQQTPGQGLQFLFEYFSETQRNKGNFPGRFSGRQFSNSRSEMNVSTLELGDSALYLCASSSGRTGANTGELFFGEGSRLTVL.

This clonotype turned up a few times. The CDR3, as DNA: TGTGCCAGCAGCCCGACAGGGGTCAATTCACCCCTCCACTTT. It specifies CASSPTGVNSPLHF. The V gene is TRBV7-9, the J gene TRBJ1-6; 8 bases fit TRBD1. The CDR3 length is 14 residues. Germline assignment: CDR1 SEHNR and CDR2 FQNEAQ (reference sequence). Trimming removed 5 bases from V and 7 bases from J; junction bases left unmatched: 4.

This chain joins TRBV28 and TRBJ2-7; D might be TRBD2 (5 bases). This CDR3 is 13 amino acids long. V shed 6 bases and J shed 2 bases, with 11 bases lying between them. Germline CDR1 MDHEN, CDR2 SYDVKM. The CDR3 loop is CASRAGMTYEQYF. CDR3 DNA: TGTGCCAGCAGGGCCGGGATGACCTACGAGCAGTACTTC.

At least ten counts were recorded for this clonotype. This chain joins TRBV21-1 and TRBJ1-1; the tabulated D call, TRBD1, remains unverified against the DNA. TRBV21-1 is termed a pseudogene. The CDR3 spans 16 residues. The CDR3 DNA sequence: TGTGCCAGCAGCAGAATGTGGGACAGGCTGAACACTGAAGCTTTCTTT. The encoded protein is CASSRMWDRLNTEAFF.

The chain links TRBV7-3 to TRBJ1-6, with 7 bases aligning to TRBD1. Germline V lookup: CDR1 SGHTA, CDR2 FQGTGA. The CDR3 contains 14 residues. The V and J ends lost 4 bases and 7 bases, in that order; junction bases with no gene match: 4. CDR3 DNA sequence: TGTGCCAGCAGCTCACAGGGGAGGAATTCACCCCTCCACTTT. Translation gives CASSSQGRNSPLHF.